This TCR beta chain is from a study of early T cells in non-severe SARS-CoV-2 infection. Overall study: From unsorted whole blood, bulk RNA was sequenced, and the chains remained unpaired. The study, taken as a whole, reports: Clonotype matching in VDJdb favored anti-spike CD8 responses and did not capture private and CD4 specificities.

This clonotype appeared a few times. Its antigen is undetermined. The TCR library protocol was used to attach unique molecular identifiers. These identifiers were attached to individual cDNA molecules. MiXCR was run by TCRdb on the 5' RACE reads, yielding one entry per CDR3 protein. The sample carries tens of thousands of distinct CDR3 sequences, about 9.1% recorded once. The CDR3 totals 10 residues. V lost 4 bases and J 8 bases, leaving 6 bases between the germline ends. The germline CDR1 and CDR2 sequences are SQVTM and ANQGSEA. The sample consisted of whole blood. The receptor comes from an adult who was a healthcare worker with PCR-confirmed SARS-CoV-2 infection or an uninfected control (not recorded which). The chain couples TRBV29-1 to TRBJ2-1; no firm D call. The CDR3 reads CSVVFYEQFF. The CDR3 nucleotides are TGCAGCGTTGTGTTTTATGAGCAGTTCTTC.